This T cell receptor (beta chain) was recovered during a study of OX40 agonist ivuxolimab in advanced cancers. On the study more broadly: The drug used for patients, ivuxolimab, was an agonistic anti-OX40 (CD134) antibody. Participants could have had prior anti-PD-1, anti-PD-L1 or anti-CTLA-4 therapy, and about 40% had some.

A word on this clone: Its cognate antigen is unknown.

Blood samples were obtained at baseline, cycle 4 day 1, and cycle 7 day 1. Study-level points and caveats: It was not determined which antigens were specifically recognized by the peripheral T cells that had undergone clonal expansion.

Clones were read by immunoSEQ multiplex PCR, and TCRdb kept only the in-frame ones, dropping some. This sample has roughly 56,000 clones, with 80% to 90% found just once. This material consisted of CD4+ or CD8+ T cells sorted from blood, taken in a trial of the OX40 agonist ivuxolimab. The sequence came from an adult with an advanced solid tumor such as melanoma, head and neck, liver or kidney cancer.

CDR3 nucleotides: TGTGCCAGCTCACCAGGGGGGTCCCTCGGGGAGAACATTCAGTACTTC. This encodes CASSPGGSLGENIQYF. The rearrangement links TRBV18 to TRBJ2-4; D may be TRBD2 (6 bases). CDR1 KGHSH and CDR2 LQKENI come from the germline V gene. V was shortened by 2 bases and J by 7 bases, with 18 bases between the two germline ends. The CDR3 has 16 amino acids.